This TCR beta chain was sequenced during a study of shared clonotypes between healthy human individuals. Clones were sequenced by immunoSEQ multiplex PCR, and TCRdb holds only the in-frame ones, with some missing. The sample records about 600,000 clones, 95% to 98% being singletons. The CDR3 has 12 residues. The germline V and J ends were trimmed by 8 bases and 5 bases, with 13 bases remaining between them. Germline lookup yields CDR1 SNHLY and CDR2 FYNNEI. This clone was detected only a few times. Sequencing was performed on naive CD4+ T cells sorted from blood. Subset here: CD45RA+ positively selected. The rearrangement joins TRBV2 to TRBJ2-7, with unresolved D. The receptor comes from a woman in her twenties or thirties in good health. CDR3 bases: TGTGCCAGCCGCCGCCCAGGCCACGAGCAGTACTTC. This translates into CASRRPGHEQYF.